This entry lists 17 T cell receptor beta chains sequenced from one sample in a study of blood T cells in healthy people across ages. The second PCR ran about 6 to 11 cycles with a sample-barcoded 5' primer and J-beta primers. Via MiXCR, TCRdb re-called the 5' RACE reads, giving one row per CDR3 protein. This sample has about 930,000 distinct CDR3 sequences, with just under 30% found just once. The data also belong to a second study, concerning T cells of mothers and their children.

What was sequenced was blood. These receptors came from a woman aged 40 to 50 in good health.

This chain uses TRBV12-3 or TRBV12-4 with TRBJ1-5, with D unresolved. V was shortened by 1 base and J by 1 base, with 8 bases between the two germline ends. CDR3 size: 15 residues. The CDR3 DNA is TGTGCCAGCAGTTTAGTGTCAGAGAGCAATCAGCCCCAGCATTTT. It codes for CASSLVSESNQPQHF.

There are many counts of this clonotype. The rearrangement links TRBV7-2 to TRBJ2-7; weak D call: TRBD1 (7 bases). V lost 6 bases, J lost 6 bases, and 21 bases lay in between. The length of the CDR3 is 15 residues. The germline CDR1 and CDR2 sequences are SGHTA and FQGNSA. CDR3 bases: TGTGCCAGCAGTCCTGACAGGGTCGGGAGAATCGAGCAGTACTTC. Amino acids: CASSPDRVGRIEQYF.

With regard to this clonotype: The germline gene is not matched at one end of the junction; a read error may be the cause. The chain is built from TRBV10-3 and TRBJ1-4; tentatively, D is TRBD1 (5 bases). CDR1 and CDR2 from the germline V gene are ENHRY and SYGVKD. The CDR3 loop spans 14 amino acids. CDR3 protein: CAAGRGIMGEKRFF. CDR3 nucleotides: TGTGCCGCCGGACGGGGGATAATGGGCGAAAAACGGTTTTTT.

This clonotype was counted a few times. The rearrangement uses TRBV20-1 and TRBJ2-5, with 8 bases matching TRBD2. Trimming cost V 1 base and J 4 bases; bases outside gene matches: 14. This CDR3 comprises 17 residues. Germline CDR1 and CDR2: DFQATT and SNEGSKA (reference sequence). The CDR3 DNA reads TGCAGTGCTAGAGCACTATTGTCGGGGGGGCTCCCAGAGACCCAGTACTTC. Protein product: CSARALLSGGLPETQYF.

The chain employs TRBV12-3 or TRBV12-4 and TRBJ2-4, with 8 bases aligning to TRBD1. The J call is uncertain, as TRBJ2-7 better fits the DNA end. CDR3 length: 14 residues. The CDR3 region has the DNA TGTGCCAGCAGTTCGACAGGGGAACGGGGCGAGCAGTACTTC. This gives the protein CASSSTGERGEQYF.

This clonotype showed up just a few times. J is TRBJ2-1 and V is TRBV7-9; D is possibly TRBD2 (6 bases). Trimming removed 0 bases from V and 6 bases from J, with 12 bases in between. The CDR3 is made up of 15 amino acids. CDR1 is SEHNR, CDR2 FQNEAQ, per germline (reference sequence). CDR3 in DNA: TGTGCCAGCAGCTTAGCGGGAGGTTTTGGCAATGAGCAGTTCTTC. Translating it yields CASSLAGGFGNEQFF.

A remark on this clonotype: A clone one base away is much larger, so this may be a read error. The chain couples TRBV28 to TRBJ2-6, with no clear D. The germline gives CDR1 MDHEN, CDR2 SYDVKM. The CDR3 is 16 amino acids. Between the trimmed V and J ends, which lost 2 bases and 6 bases, there was a span of 14 bases. CDR3 bases: TGTGCCAGCAGTTTACGTTACATCCCTGAGGCCAACGTCCTGACTTTC. This gives the protein CASSLRYIPEANVLTF. The full variable domain, completed using reference TRBV28 and TRBJ2-6, is DVKVTQSSRYLVKRTGEKVFLECVQDMDHENMFWYRQDPGLGLRLIYFSYDVKMKEKGDIPEGYSVSREKKERFSLILESASTNQTSMYLCASSLRYIPEANVLTFGAGSRLTVL.

V usage is TRBV6-5 and J usage is TRBJ2-5; possibly TRBD1 for D (5 bases). Between the trimmed V and J ends, which lost 3 bases and 5 bases, there was a span of 7 bases. Looked up from germline, CDR1 is MNHEY and CDR2 is SVGAGI. The CDR3 loop spans 12 amino acids. Here the CDR3 DNA reads TGTGCCAGCAGTTATAAGGGGGAGACCCAGTACTTC. It codes for CASSYKGETQYF.

Comment on this clonotype: This sequence may be a read error, since a much larger clone differs from it by one base. V usage is TRBV4-3 and J usage is TRBJ2-1; 9 nucleotides line up with TRBD2. The J call is doubtful: the DNA matches TRBJ2-7 better. The CDR3 is 16 residues long. Germline CDR1 LGHNA, CDR2 YSLEER. This chain's CDR3 is CASSQGGTSLYNEQYF. The CDR3 DNA is TGCGCCAGCAGCCAAGGCGGGACTAGCCTCTACAATGAGCAGTACTTC.

This clonotype was detected ten times or more. CDR3 in amino acids: CSAKAGTGSGYTF. CDR3 in DNA: TGCAGTGCTAAAGCCGGGACAGGGAGCGGCTACACCTTC. The V gene is TRBV20-1, the J gene TRBJ1-2; TRBD1 matches 9 bases. Germline V CDR1 and CDR2: DFQATT, SNEGSKA (reference sequence). This CDR3 comprises 13 residues. Germline trimming cut 4 bases from V and 8 bases from J; bases unmatched to any gene: 8.

The chain uses TRBV19 and TRBJ1-2; D gene ambiguous. CDR3 length: 16 amino acids. Trimming shortened V by 3 bases and J by 0 bases, and 14 bases separated the two germline ends. CDR1 is LNHDA and CDR2 is SQIVND in the germline V gene (reference sequence). Here the CDR3 reads CASSIPRQTANYGYTF. DNA for the CDR3: TGTGCCAGTAGTATCCCCCGGCAGACTGCTAACTATGGCTACACCTTC.

This clonotype was observed once. V is TRBV7-2 and J is TRBJ2-5; D uncertain. V gave up 6 bases and J gave up 5 bases, with 10 bases separating them. Germline loops: CDR1 SGHTA, CDR2 FQGNSA. The CDR3 loop spans 12 amino acids. The CDR3 is CASSIGYETQYF. DNA of the CDR3: TGTGCCAGCAGTATTGGGTATGAGACCCAGTACTTC. The whole variable domain, filled in from reference TRBV7-2 and TRBJ2-5, reads GAGVSQSPSNKVTEKGKDVELRCDPISGHTALYWYRQSLGQGLEFLIYFQGNSAPDKSGLPSDRFSAERTGGSVSTLTIQRTQQEDSAVYLCASSIGYETQYFGPGTRLLVL.

This chain joins TRBV30 and TRBJ2-5; D is undetermined. Germline lookup yields CDR1 GTSNPN and CDR2 SVGIG (reference sequence). CDR3 length equals 13 residues. Trimming took 3 bases from V and 6 from J, leaving 14 bases between them. CDR3 sequence reads: CAWRRKGHKTQYF. In nucleotides, the CDR3 is TGTGCCTGGAGACGAAAGGGCCACAAGACCCAGTACTTC.

This clonotype came up many times. This rearrangement joins TRBV15 to TRBJ1-2; the D is unclear. The CDR3 loop spans 13 amino acids. V was trimmed by 9 bases and J by 2 bases, leaving 13 bases between them. The germline CDR1 and CDR2 sequences are LNHNV and YYDKDF (reference sequence). The CDR3 reads CATERKGNYGYTF. In DNA form, the CDR3 reads TGTGCCACGGAGAGAAAGGGCAACTATGGCTACACCTTC.

This clonotype was found a few times. For the CDR3, the DNA is TGTGCCAGCAGCTTAAATTTCGGGGCGTTTTCACCCCTCCACTTT. Its protein product is CASSLNFGAFSPLHF. The chain employs TRBV7-6 and TRBJ1-6; possible D gene TRBD1, 5 bases. This CDR3 is 15 amino acids long. In germline, CDR1 is SGHVS, CDR2 FNYEAQ. V was trimmed by 2 bases and J by 9 bases, leaving 14 bases between them.

For this clonotype: A much more abundant neighbour one base away suggests this may be a read error. CDR3 in DNA: TGTGCCAGCAGTCCCTACAGGGTGGTAAGCACAGATATGCAGTATTTT. It encodes CASSPYRVVSTDMQYF. V and J are TRBV12-3 or TRBV12-4 and TRBJ2-3; possible D gene TRBD1, 6 bases. This CDR3 region has 16 residues.

In its sample, this clonotype was seen a few times. The chain uses TRBV30 and TRBJ2-1, with D perhaps matching TRBD1 (5 bases). The CDR3 loop spans 13 amino acids. V lost 5 bases to trimming and J lost 9 bases, with 17 bases between them. From germline, CDR1 is GTSNPN and CDR2 SVGIG (reference sequence). DNA for the CDR3: TGTGCCTGGGACGGAATCCAGGGAAGTGAGCAGTTCTTC. Protein product: CAWDGIQGSEQFF.